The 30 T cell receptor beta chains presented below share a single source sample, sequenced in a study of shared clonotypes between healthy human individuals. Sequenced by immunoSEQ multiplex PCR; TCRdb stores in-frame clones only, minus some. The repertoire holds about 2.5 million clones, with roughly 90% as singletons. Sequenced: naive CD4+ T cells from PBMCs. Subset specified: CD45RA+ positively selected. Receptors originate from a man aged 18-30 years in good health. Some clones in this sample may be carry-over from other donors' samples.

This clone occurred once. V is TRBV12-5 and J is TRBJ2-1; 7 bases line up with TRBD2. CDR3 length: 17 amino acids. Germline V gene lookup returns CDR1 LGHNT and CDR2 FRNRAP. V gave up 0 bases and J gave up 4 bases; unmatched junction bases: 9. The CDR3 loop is CASGLVLTGGLYNEQFF. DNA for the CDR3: TGTGCTAGTGGTTTGGTACTAACGGGGGGTCTTTACAATGAGCAGTTCTTC.

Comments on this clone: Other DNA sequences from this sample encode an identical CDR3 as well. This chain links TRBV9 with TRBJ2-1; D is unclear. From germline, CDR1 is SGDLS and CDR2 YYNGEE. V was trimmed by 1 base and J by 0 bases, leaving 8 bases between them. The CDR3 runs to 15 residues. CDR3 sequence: CASSVWLSSYNEQFF. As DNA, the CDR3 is TGTGCCAGCAGCGTATGGCTGAGCTCCTACAATGAGCAGTTCTTC.

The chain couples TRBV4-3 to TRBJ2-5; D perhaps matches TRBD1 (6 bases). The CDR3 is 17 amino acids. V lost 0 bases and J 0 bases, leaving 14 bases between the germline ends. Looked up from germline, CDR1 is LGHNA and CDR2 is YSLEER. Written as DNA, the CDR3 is TGCGCCAGCAGCCAAGATGGAACAGGGATGTACCAAGAGACCCAGTACTTC. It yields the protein CASSQDGTGMYQETQYF.

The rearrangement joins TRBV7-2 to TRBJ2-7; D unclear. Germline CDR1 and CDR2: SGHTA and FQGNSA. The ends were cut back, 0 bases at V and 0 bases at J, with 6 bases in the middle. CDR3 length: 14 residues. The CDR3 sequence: CASSLADGSYEQYF. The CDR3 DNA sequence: TGTGCCAGCAGCTTAGCGGACGGCTCCTACGAGCAGTACTTC.

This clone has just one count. Here the CDR3 reads CASSQAQGRASPYNEQFF. DNA for the CDR3: TGCGCCAGCAGCCAAGCCCAGGGCCGGGCCTCACCCTACAATGAGCAGTTCTTC. The V gene is TRBV4-1, the J gene TRBJ2-1, with D possibly matching TRBD1 (5 bases). Germline lookup yields CDR1 MGHRA and CDR2 YSYEKL. The length of the CDR3 is 18 residues. V lost 1 base to trimming and J lost 2 bases, with 18 bases between them.

CDR3 in DNA: TGTGCCAGCAGCTTAGACAGGGTTGCTGGAAACACCATATATTTT. Encoded protein: CASSLDRVAGNTIYF. V gene TRBV7-2 combines with J gene TRBJ1-3; D may be TRBD1 (6 bases). V was clipped by 1 base and J by 2 bases, with 9 bases between them. This CDR3 has 15 residues. CDR1 is SGHTA and CDR2 is FQGNSA in the germline V gene.

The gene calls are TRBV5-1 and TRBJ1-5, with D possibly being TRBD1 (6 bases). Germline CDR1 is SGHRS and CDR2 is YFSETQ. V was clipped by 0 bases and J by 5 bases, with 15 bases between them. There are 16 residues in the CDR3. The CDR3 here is CASSLGVVGADQPQHF. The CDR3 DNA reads TGCGCCAGCAGCTTGGGTGTGGTGGGGGCAGATCAGCCCCAGCATTTT.

CDR3 in amino acids: CASSIHSYTGELFF. CDR3 DNA sequence: TGTGCCAGTAGTATTCACTCGTACACCGGGGAGCTGTTTTTT. The chain uses TRBV19 and TRBJ2-2; D not resolved. The V gene lost 3 bases and the J gene lost 3 bases, with 8 bases spanning the gap. The CDR3 totals 14 residues. Germline loops: CDR1 LNHDA, CDR2 SQIVND (reference sequence).

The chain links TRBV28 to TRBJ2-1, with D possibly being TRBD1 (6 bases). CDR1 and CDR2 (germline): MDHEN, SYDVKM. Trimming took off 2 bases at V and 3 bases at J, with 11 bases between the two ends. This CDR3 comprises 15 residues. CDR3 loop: CASSLRQGNYNEQFF. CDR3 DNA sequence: TGTGCCAGCAGTTTACGGCAGGGGAACTACAATGAGCAGTTCTTC.

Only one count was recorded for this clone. The DNA of the CDR3 is TGTGCCAGCAGTCCCAGCCAGGGGGGGAGTGAAAAACTGTTTTTT. This encodes CASSPSQGGSEKLFF. The chain employs TRBV28 and TRBJ1-4, with 7 bases aligning to TRBD1. The junction had 10 bases not matched to a gene; V was cut back by 5 bases and J by 7 bases. The CDR3 is made up of 15 amino acids. CDR1 and CDR2 from the germline V gene are MDHEN and SYDVKM.

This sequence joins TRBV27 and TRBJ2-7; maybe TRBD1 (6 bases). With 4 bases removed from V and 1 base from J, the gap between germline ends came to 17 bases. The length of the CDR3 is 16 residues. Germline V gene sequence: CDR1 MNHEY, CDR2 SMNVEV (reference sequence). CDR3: CASSSNTGFHSYEQYF. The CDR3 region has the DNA TGTGCCAGCAGTTCCAATACAGGGTTCCATTCCTACGAGCAGTACTTC.

Written as DNA, the CDR3 is TGTGCCAGCAGTGAAAGAGCTAGTGGGAGTCCCGGGGAGCTGTTTTTT. Its translation is CASSERASGSPGELFF. The chain combines TRBV2 with TRBJ2-2, with D possibly TRBD2 on 5 matching bases. Deletions cut 2 bases from V and 6 bases from J, with 16 bases between. Germline V lookup: CDR1 SNHLY, CDR2 FYNNEI. CDR3 length equals 16 residues.

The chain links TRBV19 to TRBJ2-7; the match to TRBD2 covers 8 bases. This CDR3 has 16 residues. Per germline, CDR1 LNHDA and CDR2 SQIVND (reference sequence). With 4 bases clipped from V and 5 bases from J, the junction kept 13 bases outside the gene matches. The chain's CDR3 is CASSTQREKGIHEQYF. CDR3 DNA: TGTGCCAGTAGTACGCAGCGGGAGAAAGGGATCCACGAGCAGTACTTC.

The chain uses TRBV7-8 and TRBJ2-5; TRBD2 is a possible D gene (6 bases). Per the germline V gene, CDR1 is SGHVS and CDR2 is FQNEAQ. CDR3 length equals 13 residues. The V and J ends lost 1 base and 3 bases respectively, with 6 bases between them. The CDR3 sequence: CASSLGGEETQYF. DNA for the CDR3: TGTGCCAGCAGCTTAGGGGGGGAAGAGACCCAGTACTTC.

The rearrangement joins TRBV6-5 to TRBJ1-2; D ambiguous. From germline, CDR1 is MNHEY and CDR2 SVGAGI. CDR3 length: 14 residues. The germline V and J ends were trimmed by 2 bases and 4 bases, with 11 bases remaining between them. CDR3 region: CASSYNTGTYGYTF. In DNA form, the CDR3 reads TGTGCCAGCAGTTACAACACGGGTACCTATGGCTACACCTTC.

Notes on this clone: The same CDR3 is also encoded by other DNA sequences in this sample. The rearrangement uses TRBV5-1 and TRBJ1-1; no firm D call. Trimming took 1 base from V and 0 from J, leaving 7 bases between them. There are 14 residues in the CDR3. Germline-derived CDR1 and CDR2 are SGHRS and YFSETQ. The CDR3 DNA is TGCGCCAGCAGCTTGTCAGGCCTGAACACTGAAGCTTTCTTT. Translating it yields CASSLSGLNTEAFF.

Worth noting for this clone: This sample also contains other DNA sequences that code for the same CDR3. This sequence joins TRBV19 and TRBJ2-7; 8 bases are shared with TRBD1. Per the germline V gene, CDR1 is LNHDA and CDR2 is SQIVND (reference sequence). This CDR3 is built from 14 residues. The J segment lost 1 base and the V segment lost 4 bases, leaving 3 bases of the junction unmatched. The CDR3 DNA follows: TGTGCCAGTAGTAGACAGGGGAGGTCCTACGAGCAGTACTTC. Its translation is CASSRQGRSYEQYF.

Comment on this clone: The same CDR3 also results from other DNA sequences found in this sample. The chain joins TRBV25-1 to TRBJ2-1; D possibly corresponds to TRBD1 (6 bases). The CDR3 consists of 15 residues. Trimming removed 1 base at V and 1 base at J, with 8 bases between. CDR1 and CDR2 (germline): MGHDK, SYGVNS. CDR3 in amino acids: CASSESGVSYNEQFF. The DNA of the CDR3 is TGTGCCAGCAGTGAATCAGGGGTTTCCTACAATGAGCAGTTCTTC.

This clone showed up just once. The CDR3 loop is CASSDGGNTGELFF. The CDR3 DNA reads TGCGCCAGCAGTGACGGGGGGAACACCGGGGAGCTGTTTTTT. The gene calls are TRBV10-1 and TRBJ2-2; D may be TRBD2 (6 bases). The CDR3 spans 14 residues. The germline V gene encodes CDR1 WNHNN and CDR2 SYGVQD (reference sequence). Trimming took 3 bases from V and 1 from J, leaving 6 bases between them.

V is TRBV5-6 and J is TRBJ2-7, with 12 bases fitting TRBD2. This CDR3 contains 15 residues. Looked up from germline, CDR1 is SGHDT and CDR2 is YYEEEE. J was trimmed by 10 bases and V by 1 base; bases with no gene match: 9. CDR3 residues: CASSLRLAGEKGQYF. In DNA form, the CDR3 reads TGTGCCAGCAGCTTGAGACTAGCGGGAGAAAAAGGCCAGTACTTC.

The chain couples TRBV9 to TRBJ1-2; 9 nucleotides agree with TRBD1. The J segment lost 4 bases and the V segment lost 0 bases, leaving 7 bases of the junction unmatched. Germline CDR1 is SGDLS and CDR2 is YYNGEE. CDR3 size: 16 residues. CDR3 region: CASSVATGGFGYGYTF. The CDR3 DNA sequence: TGTGCCAGCAGCGTAGCTACAGGGGGCTTCGGCTATGGCTACACCTTC.

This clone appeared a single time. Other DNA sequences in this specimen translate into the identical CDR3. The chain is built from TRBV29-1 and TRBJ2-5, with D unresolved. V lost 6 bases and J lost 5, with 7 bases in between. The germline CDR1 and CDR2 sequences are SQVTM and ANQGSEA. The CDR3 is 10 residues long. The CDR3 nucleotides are TGCAGCGTGGGTCAGGAGACCCAGTACTTC. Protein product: CSVGQETQYF. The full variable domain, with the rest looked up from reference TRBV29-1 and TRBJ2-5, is SAVISQKPSRDICQRGTSLTIQCQVDSQVTMMFWYRQQPGQSLTLIATANQGSEATYESGFVIDKFPISRPNLTFSTLTVSNMSPEDSSIYLCSVGQETQYFGPGTRLLVL.

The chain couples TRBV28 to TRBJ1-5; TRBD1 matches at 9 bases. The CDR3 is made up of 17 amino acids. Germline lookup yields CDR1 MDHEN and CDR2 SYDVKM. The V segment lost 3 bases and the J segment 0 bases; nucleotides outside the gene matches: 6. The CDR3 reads CASSFQTGGYSNQPQHF. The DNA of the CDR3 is TGTGCCAGCAGTTTTCAGACAGGGGGGTATAGCAATCAGCCCCAGCATTTT.

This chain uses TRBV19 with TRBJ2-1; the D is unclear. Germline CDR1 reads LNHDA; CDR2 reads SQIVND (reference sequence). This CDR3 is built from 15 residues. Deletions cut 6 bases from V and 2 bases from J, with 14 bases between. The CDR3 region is CASRATIGAYNEQFF. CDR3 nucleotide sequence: TGTGCCAGTAGAGCGACGATTGGGGCCTACAATGAGCAGTTCTTC.

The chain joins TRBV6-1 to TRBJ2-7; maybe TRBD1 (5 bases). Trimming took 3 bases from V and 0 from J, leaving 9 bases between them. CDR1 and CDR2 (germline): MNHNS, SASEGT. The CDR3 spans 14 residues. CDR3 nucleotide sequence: TGTGCCAGCAGTGAGGCAGGGCTCTCCTACGAGCAGTACTTC. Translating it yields CASSEAGLSYEQYF.

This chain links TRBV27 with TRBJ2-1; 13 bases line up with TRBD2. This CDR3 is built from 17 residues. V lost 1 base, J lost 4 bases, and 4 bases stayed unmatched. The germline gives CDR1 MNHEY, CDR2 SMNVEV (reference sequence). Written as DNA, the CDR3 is TGTGCCAGCAGTTTATGGACTAGCGGGAGTTTTTACAATGAGCAGTTCTTC. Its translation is CASSLWTSGSFYNEQFF.

CDR3 amino acids: CASRRSGDAYEQYF. For the CDR3, the DNA is TGCGCCAGCAGACGGAGCGGGGACGCCTACGAGCAGTACTTC. The chain uses TRBV5-1 and TRBJ2-7; 7 bases fit TRBD2. V shed 5 bases and J 2 bases; nucleotides not matched to a gene: 7. CDR1 and CDR2 (germline): SGHRS, YFSETQ. The CDR3 spans 14 residues. The whole variable domain, filled in from reference TRBV5-1 and TRBJ2-7, reads KAGVTQTPRYLIKTRGQQVTLSCSPISGHRSVSWYQQTPGQGLQFLFEYFSETQRNKGNFPGRFSGRQFSNSRSEMNVSTLELGDSALYLCASRRSGDAYEQYFGPGTRLTVT.

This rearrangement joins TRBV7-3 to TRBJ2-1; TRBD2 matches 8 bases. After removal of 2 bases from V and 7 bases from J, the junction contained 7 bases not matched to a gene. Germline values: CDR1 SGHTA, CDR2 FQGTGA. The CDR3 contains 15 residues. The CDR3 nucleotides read TGTGCCAGCAGCTTAGGTCGGGAGGGCCGTAATGAGCAGTTCTTC. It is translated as CASSLGREGRNEQFF. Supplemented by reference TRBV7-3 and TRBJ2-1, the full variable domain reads GAGVSQTPSNKVTEKGKYVELRCDPISGHTALYWYRQSLGQGPEFLIYFQGTGAADDSGLPNDRFFAVRPEGSVSTLKIQRTERGDSAVYLCASSLGREGRNEQFFGPGTRLTVL.

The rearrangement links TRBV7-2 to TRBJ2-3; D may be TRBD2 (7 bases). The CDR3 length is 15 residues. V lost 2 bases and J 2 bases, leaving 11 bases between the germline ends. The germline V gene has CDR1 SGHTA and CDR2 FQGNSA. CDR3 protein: CASSLTGGITDTQYF. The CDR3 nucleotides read TGTGCCAGCAGCTTAACGGGGGGCATCACAGATACGCAGTATTTT. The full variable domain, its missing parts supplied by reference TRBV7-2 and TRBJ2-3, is GAGVSQSPSNKVTEKGKDVELRCDPISGHTALYWYRQSLGQGLEFLIYFQGNSAPDKSGLPSDRFSAERTGGSVSTLTIQRTQQEDSAVYLCASSLTGGITDTQYFGPGTRLTVL.

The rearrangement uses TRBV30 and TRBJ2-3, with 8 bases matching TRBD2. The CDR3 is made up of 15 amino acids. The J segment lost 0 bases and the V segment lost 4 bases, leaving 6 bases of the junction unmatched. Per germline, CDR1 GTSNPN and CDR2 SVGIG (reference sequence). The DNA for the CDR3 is TGTGCCTGGACCCGAGGACTAGCTAGCACAGATACGCAGTATTTT. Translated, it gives CAWTRGLASTDTQYF.